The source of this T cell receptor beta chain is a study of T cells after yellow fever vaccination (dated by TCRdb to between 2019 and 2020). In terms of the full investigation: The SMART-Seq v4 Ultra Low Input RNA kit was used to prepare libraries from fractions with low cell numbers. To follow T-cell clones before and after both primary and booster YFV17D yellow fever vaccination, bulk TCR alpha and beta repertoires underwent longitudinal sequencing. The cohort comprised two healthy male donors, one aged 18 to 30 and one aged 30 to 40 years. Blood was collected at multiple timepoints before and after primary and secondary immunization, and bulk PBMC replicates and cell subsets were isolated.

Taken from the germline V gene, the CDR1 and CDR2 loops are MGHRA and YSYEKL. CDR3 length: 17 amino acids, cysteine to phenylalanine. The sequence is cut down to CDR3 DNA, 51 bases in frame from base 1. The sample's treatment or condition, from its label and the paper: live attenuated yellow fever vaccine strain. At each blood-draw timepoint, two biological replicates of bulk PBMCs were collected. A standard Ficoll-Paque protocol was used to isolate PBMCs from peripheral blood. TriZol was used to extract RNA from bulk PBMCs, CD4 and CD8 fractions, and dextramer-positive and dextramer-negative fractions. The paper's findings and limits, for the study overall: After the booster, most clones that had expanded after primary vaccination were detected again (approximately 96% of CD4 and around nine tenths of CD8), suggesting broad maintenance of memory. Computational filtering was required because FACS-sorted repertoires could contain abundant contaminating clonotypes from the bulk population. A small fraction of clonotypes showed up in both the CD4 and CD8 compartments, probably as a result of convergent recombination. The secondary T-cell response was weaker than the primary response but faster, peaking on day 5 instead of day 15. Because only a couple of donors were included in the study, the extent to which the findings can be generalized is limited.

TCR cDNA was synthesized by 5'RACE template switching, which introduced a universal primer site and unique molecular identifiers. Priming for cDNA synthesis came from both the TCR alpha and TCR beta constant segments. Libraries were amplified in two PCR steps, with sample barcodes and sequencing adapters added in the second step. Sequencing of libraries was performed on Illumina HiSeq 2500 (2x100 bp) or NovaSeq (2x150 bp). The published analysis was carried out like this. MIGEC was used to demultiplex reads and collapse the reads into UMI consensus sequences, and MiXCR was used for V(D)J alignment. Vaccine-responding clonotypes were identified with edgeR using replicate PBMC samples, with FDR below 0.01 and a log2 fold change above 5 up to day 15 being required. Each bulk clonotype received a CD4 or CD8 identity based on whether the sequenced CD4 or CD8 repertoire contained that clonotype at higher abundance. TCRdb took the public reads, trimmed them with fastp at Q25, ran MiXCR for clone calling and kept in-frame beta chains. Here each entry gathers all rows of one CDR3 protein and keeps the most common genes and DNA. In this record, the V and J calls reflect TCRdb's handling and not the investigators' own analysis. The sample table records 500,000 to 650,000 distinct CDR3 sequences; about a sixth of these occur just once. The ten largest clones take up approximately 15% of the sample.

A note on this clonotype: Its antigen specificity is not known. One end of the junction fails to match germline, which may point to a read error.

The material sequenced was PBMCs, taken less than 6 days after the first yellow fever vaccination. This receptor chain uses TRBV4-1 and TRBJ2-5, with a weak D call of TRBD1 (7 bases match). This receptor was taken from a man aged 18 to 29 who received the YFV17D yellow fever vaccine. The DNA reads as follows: TGCGCCGGCAGCTCCAGGGGGACTCTTGAGGGCGAGGAGACCCAGTACTTC. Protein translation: CAGSSRGTLEGEETQYF.